These 32 T cell receptor beta chains were all obtained from the same sample, sequenced in a study of control samples from healthy donors and cancer patients. Sequenced by immunoSEQ multiplex PCR; TCRdb stores in-frame clones only, minus some. The sample holds 100,000 to 150,000 clones, about 92% seen once. Sequenced sample: PBMCs. The receptors derive from a man of 80 years or more with head and neck cancer.

This clone was recorded only once. The J gene is TRBJ2-3, the V gene TRBV4-1; no definite D call. The CDR3 is made up of 14 amino acids. CDR1 MGHRA and CDR2 YSYEKL come from the germline V gene. V was shortened by 3 bases and J by 7 bases, with 14 bases between the two germline ends. The CDR3 protein is CASSHDPPAYTQYF. CDR3 nucleotides: TGCGCCAGCAGCCACGACCCCCCAGCCTATACGCAGTATTTT.

This clone occurred once. This sequence joins TRBV7-9 and TRBJ1-5, with 9 bases fitting TRBD1. The J segment lost 0 bases and the V segment lost 2 bases, leaving 11 bases of the junction unmatched. CDR3 size: 19 residues. CDR1 and CDR2 from the germline V gene are SEHNR and FQNEAQ (reference sequence). In nucleotides, the CDR3 is TGTGCCAGCAGCTTATTGGACAGGGGACGATCCTATAGCAATCAGCCCCAGCATTTT. Translation gives CASSLLDRGRSYSNQPQHF.

V and J are TRBV21-1 and TRBJ1-3; the D call TRBD1 from the table was never checked on the DNA. TRBV21-1 is assigned pseudogene status. The CDR3 has 18 amino acids. This chain's CDR3 is CASSPQGGDRGSGNTIYF. CDR3 DNA: TGTGCCAGCAGCCCCCAGGGGGGAGACAGGGGATCCGGAAACACCATATATTTT.

V is TRBV12-5 and J is TRBJ2-3; 7 nucleotides agree with TRBD1. This CDR3 spans 14 amino acids. Germline-derived CDR1 and CDR2 are LGHNT and FRNRAP. Trimming at V came to 5 bases and at J to 2 bases, leaving 4 bases not matched to a gene. CDR3 sequence reads: CASGPGTATDTQYF. CDR3 bases: TGTGCTAGTGGTCCCGGGACAGCCACAGATACGCAGTATTTT.

This chain joins TRBV5-1 and TRBJ1-1; 10 bases map to TRBD1. Unmatched junction bases numbered 3, after V lost 3 bases and J lost 4 bases. Germline CDR1 SGHRS, CDR2 YFSETQ. CDR3 length: 14 residues. In nucleotides, the CDR3 is TGCGCCAGCAGCTGGGGACAGGGGAGCACTGAAGCTTTCTTT. It codes for CASSWGQGSTEAFF.

The CDR3 reads CASSQNWNADSSYNEQFF. DNA for the CDR3: TGTGCCAGCAGCCAAAATTGGAACGCGGACAGCTCCTACAATGAGCAGTTCTTC. V and J are TRBV3-1 (or the pseudogene TRBV3-2) and TRBJ2-1; the D gene is possibly TRBD1 (6 bases). Looked up from germline, CDR1 is LGHDT and CDR2 is YNNKEL (reference sequence). With 2 bases removed from V and 0 bases from J, the gap between germline ends came to 17 bases. CDR3 size: 18 residues.

The chain has TRBV4-2 and TRBJ1-3; D unresolved. Between the trimmed V and J ends, which lost 3 bases and 1 base, there was a span of 16 bases. Looked up from germline, CDR1 is LGHNA and CDR2 is YNFKEQ. CDR3 size: 17 residues. The DNA for the CDR3 is TGTGCCAGCAGCCACGCGGATGAGGGCAGGTCTGGAAACACCATATATTTT. It translates to CASSHADEGRSGNTIYF.

The rearrangement uses TRBV7-2 and TRBJ2-5; 8 nucleotides line up with TRBD2. V trimming: 5 bases; J trimming: 5 bases; junction bases outside the gene matches: 10. The CDR3 extends over 15 amino acids. Germline V gives CDR1 SGHTA, CDR2 FQGNSA. CDR3 sequence reads: CASSRGGESRETQYF. CDR3 nucleotide sequence: TGTGCCAGCAGCCGGGGGGGGGAGTCACGCGAGACCCAGTACTTC.

The V call is TRBV19, the J call TRBJ2-2; TRBD2 matches at 12 bases. The germline gives CDR1 LNHDA, CDR2 SQIVND (reference sequence). The J segment lost 4 bases and the V segment lost 5 bases, leaving 11 bases of the junction unmatched. The CDR3 contains 18 residues. The DNA of the CDR3 is TGTGCCAGTAGTCCCCTCGCTAGCGGGGGGGCCATCACCGGGGAGCTGTTTTTT. This translates into CASSPLASGGAITGELFF.

CDR3 bases: TGTGCCTGGAGGGTTCAGGGGCCGGGGGAGACCCAGTACTTC. This translates into CAWRVQGPGETQYF. J is TRBJ2-5 and V is TRBV30, with D perhaps matching TRBD1 (6 bases). CDR1 and CDR2 from the germline V gene are GTSNPN and SVGIG (reference sequence). V lost 3 bases and J 5 bases, leaving 16 bases between the germline ends. CDR3 length: 14 amino acids.

The count of this clone is one. The chain has TRBV5-4 and TRBJ2-3; TRBD2 aligns across 9 bases. Trimming cost V 4 bases and J 7 bases; bases outside gene matches: 13. CDR1 is SGHNT and CDR2 is YYREEE in the germline V gene (reference sequence). This CDR3 region has 16 residues. CDR3 in DNA: TGTGCCAGCAGCCCTGGCGGGGGGGCTCCTCGGAATACGCAGTATTTT. Translation: CASSPGGGAPRNTQYF.

The CDR3 loop reads CASSSGATYEQYF. CDR3 in DNA: TGTGCCAGCAGCTCCGGGGCCACCTACGAGCAGTACTTC. J is TRBJ2-7 and V is TRBV7-9, with D perhaps assigned TRBD1 or TRBD2 (5 bases each). Germline V gene lookup returns CDR1 SEHNR and CDR2 FQNEAQ (reference sequence). This CDR3 has 13 amino acids. Between the trimmed V and J ends, which lost 4 bases and 2 bases, there was a span of 9 bases.

The V and J genes are TRBV30 and TRBJ1-2; D is ambiguous. This CDR3 region has 14 residues. The germline V gene encodes CDR1 GTSNPN and CDR2 SVGIG (reference sequence). V lost 2 bases and J lost 4, with 14 bases in between. CDR3 nucleotides: TGTGCCTGGAGTCTGACCGGACGTGGCTATGGCTACACCTTC. This sequence encodes CAWSLTGRGYGYTF.

The chain recombines TRBV12-5 with TRBJ1-5, with a weak D call TRBD1 (5 bases). Germline CDR1 and CDR2: LGHNT and FRNRAP. V lost 3 bases to trimming and J lost 0 bases, with 12 bases between them. The CDR3 extends over 16 amino acids. The CDR3 coding sequence is TGTGCTAGTGGTTTTTTCGGGGCCTATAGCAATCAGCCCCAGCATTTT. It is translated as CASGFFGAYSNQPQHF.

The chain combines TRBV6-5 with TRBJ1-6; tentative D call: TRBD1 (5 bases). The CDR3 is 16 residues long. In germline, CDR1 is MNHEY, CDR2 SVGAGI. V gave up 2 bases and J gave up 5 bases, with 13 bases separating them. CDR3 residues: CASSYIAGYDNSPLHF. CDR3 DNA: TGTGCCAGCAGTTACATCGCAGGGTACGATAATTCACCCCTCCACTTT.

The gene calls are TRBV6-1 and TRBJ1-5, with 8 bases that match TRBD1. The CDR3 covers 18 residues. The trim removed 4 bases at V and 3 bases at J, leaving 14 bases unmatched. The germline CDR1 and CDR2 sequences are MNHNS and SASEGT. CDR3 in amino acids: CASSGHQGATLSNQPQHF. The DNA for the CDR3 is TGTGCCAGCAGTGGCCATCAGGGGGCCACCTTATCCAATCAGCCCCAGCATTTT.

CDR3 DNA sequence: TGTGCCAGCAGCTCTTGGGACAGGGGGGCCTATGGCTACACCTTC. It encodes CASSSWDRGAYGYTF. The V gene is TRBV7-9, the J gene TRBJ1-2, with 11 bases fitting TRBD1. V was pared by 4 bases and J by 4 bases, with 5 bases of the junction left unmatched. The germline CDR1 and CDR2 sequences are SEHNR and FQNEAQ (reference sequence). This CDR3 is built from 15 residues.

V usage is TRBV7-9 and J usage is TRBJ2-5; possibly TRBD2 for D (5 bases). The CDR3 has 18 residues. Between the trimmed V and J ends, which lost 0 bases and 5 bases, there was a span of 22 bases. In germline, CDR1 is SEHNR, CDR2 FQNEAQ (reference sequence). CDR3 sequence: CASSLAEGGLTTRETQYF. In DNA, the CDR3 is TGTGCCAGCAGCTTAGCGGAAGGAGGACTTACAACAAGGGAGACCCAGTACTTC.

This clone was counted once. The rearrangement joins TRBV6-5 to TRBJ1-2; D remains unclear. V lost 5 bases and J 4 bases, leaving 8 bases between the germline ends. The CDR3 is made up of 12 amino acids. Germline V gene lookup returns CDR1 MNHEY and CDR2 SVGAGI. The CDR3 nucleotides are TGTGCCAGCAGTACGGGAGTCTATGGCTACACCTTC. Protein sequence: CASSTGVYGYTF.

J is TRBJ2-3 and V is TRBV27; 8 bases map to TRBD1. Germline lookup yields CDR1 MNHEY and CDR2 SMNVEV (reference sequence). This CDR3 has 15 residues. The V and J ends lost 6 bases and 4 bases, in that order; junction bases with no gene match: 9. In DNA, the CDR3 is TGTGCCAGCAGGCCTAACAGGGGGATCGCAGATACGCAGTATTTT. Translating gives CASRPNRGIADTQYF.

V gene TRBV10-2 combines with J gene TRBJ1-4, with D possibly being TRBD1 (5 bases). Germline V gene data show CDR1 as WSHSY and CDR2 as SAAADI. Trimming stripped 7 bases from V and 8 bases from J, with 14 bases between. This CDR3 is 13 amino acids long. The CDR3 sequence is CASTPGKGEKLFF. The CDR3 DNA reads TGCGCCAGCACCCCAGGGAAGGGGGAAAAACTGTTTTTT.

The V and J genes are TRBV5-1 and TRBJ2-2; a weak D match, TRBD1 (7 bases). Germline V gene data show CDR1 as SGHRS and CDR2 as YFSETQ. This CDR3 comprises 15 residues. The V and J ends lost 4 bases and 8 bases respectively, with 18 bases between them. The CDR3 loop reads CASSAGQTIIGELFF. For the CDR3, the DNA is TGCGCCAGCAGCGCGGGACAGACGATAATTGGGGAGCTGTTTTTT.

The V and J genes are TRBV4-1 and TRBJ2-5, with 10 bases fitting TRBD2. Trimming cost V 2 bases and J 5 bases; bases outside gene matches: 5. The CDR3 runs 15 residues. Per the germline V gene, CDR1 is MGHRA and CDR2 is YSYEKL. CDR3 DNA: TGCGCCAGCAGCCAATTAGCGGGGGGCCTGGAGACCCAGTACTTC. Encoded protein: CASSQLAGGLETQYF.

The V and J genes are TRBV18 and TRBJ1-5; TRBD1 is a possible D gene (5 bases). Trimming removed 6 bases from V and 0 bases from J, with 9 bases in between. The germline V gene has CDR1 KGHSH and CDR2 LQKENI. This CDR3 is built from 14 residues. CDR3 protein: CASSGGGSNQPQHF. CDR3 nucleotide sequence: TGTGCCAGCTCCGGGGGGGGTAGCAATCAGCCCCAGCATTTT.

This rearrangement joins TRBV5-6 to TRBJ2-7; D remains unclear. The germline gives CDR1 SGHDT, CDR2 YYEEEE. The CDR3 loop spans 13 amino acids. The V gene lost 1 base and the J gene lost 3 bases, with 8 bases spanning the gap. CDR3 in amino acids: CASSLNSLYEQYF. The CDR3 DNA sequence: TGTGCCAGCAGCTTGAACAGTCTCTACGAGCAGTACTTC.

The chain is built from TRBV27 and TRBJ1-4; possible D gene TRBD1, 5 bases. The CDR3 runs to 14 residues. With 5 bases removed from V and 4 bases from J, the gap between germline ends came to 11 bases. Germline V gives CDR1 MNHEY, CDR2 SMNVEV (reference sequence). CDR3 sequence reads: CASSTGTHNEKLFF. The DNA for the CDR3 is TGTGCCAGCAGTACCGGGACCCATAATGAAAAACTGTTTTTT.

The gene calls are TRBV12-3 or TRBV12-4 and TRBJ2-7; 8 nucleotides line up with TRBD2. Germline trimming cut 6 bases from V and 2 bases from J; bases unmatched to any gene: 3. The length of the CDR3 is 13 residues. This chain's CDR3 is CASRLAGTYEQYF. DNA of the CDR3: TGTGCCAGCAGGCTAGCGGGTACCTACGAGCAGTACTTC.

The chain couples TRBV6-5 to TRBJ2-7, with 11 bases fitting TRBD2. V lost 6 bases, J lost 3 bases, and 1 base stayed unmatched. The CDR3 runs 13 residues. Germline CDR1 is MNHEY and CDR2 is SVGAGI. The CDR3 nucleotides read TGTGCCAGCAGGGGACTAGCGGACTACGAGCAGTACTTC. It codes for CASRGLADYEQYF.

V usage is TRBV5-4 and J usage is TRBJ2-7; 8 bases map to TRBD2. V gave up 2 bases and J gave up 4 bases; unmatched junction bases: 11. CDR1 is SGHNT, CDR2 YYREEE, per germline (reference sequence). There are 16 residues in the CDR3. The CDR3 here is CASSFLSGTRGYEQYF. In DNA form, the CDR3 reads TGTGCCAGCAGCTTCCTGTCAGGGACTAGAGGGTACGAGCAGTACTTC.

The CDR3 spells CASSWTGGAEEQYF. The CDR3, as DNA: TGCGCCAGCAGCTGGACAGGGGGCGCGGAGGAGCAGTACTTC. The J gene is TRBJ2-7, the V gene TRBV5-1, with TRBD1 identical over 11 bases. V dropped 3 bases and J dropped 7; count of bases not matched to a gene: 6. Germline V CDR1 and CDR2: SGHRS, YFSETQ. The CDR3 has 14 amino acids. Full variable domain (outside the CDR3, taken from reference TRBV5-1 and TRBJ2-7): KAGVTQTPRYLIKTRGQQVTLSCSPISGHRSVSWYQQTPGQGLQFLFEYFSETQRNKGNFPGRFSGRQFSNSRSEMNVSTLELGDSALYLCASSWTGGAEEQYFGPGTRLTVT.

The genes are TRBV6-6 and TRBJ2-5; a weak D match, TRBD1 (6 bases). Per the germline V gene, CDR1 is MNHNY and CDR2 is SVGAGI (reference sequence). The V and J ends lost 0 bases and 2 bases respectively, with 7 bases between them. The CDR3 consists of 14 residues. The CDR3 nucleotides read TGTGCCAGCAGTTACTCAGGGGGTCAAGAGACCCAGTACTTC. Protein product: CASSYSGGQETQYF.

This clone was counted a few times. V and J are TRBV11-2 and TRBJ2-4, with 7 bases aligning to TRBD1. The germline gives CDR1 SGHAT, CDR2 FQNNGV. The CDR3 contains 15 residues. V gave up 4 bases and J gave up 4 bases; unmatched junction bases: 7. In DNA, the CDR3 is TGTGCCAGCAGCTCTCTACGGACAGGAAAAAACATTCAGTACTTC. Translating it yields CASSSLRTGKNIQYF. Filled out from reference TRBV11-2 and TRBJ2-4, the complete variable domain reads EAGVAQSPRYKIIEKRQSVAFWCNPISGHATLYWYQQILGQGPKLLIQFQNNGVVDDSQLPKDRFSAERLKGVDSTLKIQPAKLEDSAVYLCASSSLRTGKNIQYFGAGTRLSVL.